A single sample gave rise to the 29 T cell receptor beta chains below, sequenced in a study of T-cell memory formation after mild COVID-19. TCRdb analysed the 5' RACE reads with MiXCR anew, one entry per CDR3 protein. The sample comprises 300,000 to 400,000 distinct CDR3 sequences, 10% to 15% of which are singletons, and over 20% rests with the top ten. The sample consisted of PBMCs or a T cell subset sorted from them (not recorded which). These receptors came from a man aged 18 to 30 who had mild COVID-19 (a few samples of this study predate the infection). Cell type and time point are not known.

The V and J genes are TRBV9 and TRBJ2-7; no definite D call. V gave up 0 bases and J gave up 2 bases, with 9 bases separating them. The CDR3 is made up of 14 amino acids. Germline values: CDR1 SGDLS, CDR2 YYNGEE. CDR3 in amino acids: CASSVAPVTYEQYF. The CDR3, as DNA: TGTGCCAGCAGCGTAGCTCCGGTTACCTACGAGCAGTACTTC. Looking up the rest from reference TRBV9 and TRBJ2-7 gives the full variable domain: DSGVTQTPKHLITATGQRVTLRCSPRSGDLSVYWYQQSLDQGLQFLIQYYNGEERAKGNILERFSAQQFPDLHSELNLSSLELGDSALYFCASSVAPVTYEQYFGPGTRLTVT.

The chain combines TRBV5-1 with TRBJ2-7; D might be TRBD2 (6 bases). Germline loops: CDR1 SGHRS, CDR2 YFSETQ. V was pared by 2 bases and J by 7 bases, with 25 bases between. The CDR3 has 17 amino acids. The chain's CDR3 is CASSLWTSSSGWGEQYV. CDR3 nucleotide sequence: TGCGCCAGCAGCTTATGGACGAGCAGTAGCGGATGGGGGGAGCAGTACGTC.

This chain links TRBV4-1 with TRBJ2-5, with 9 bases aligning to TRBD1. Trimming cost V 3 bases and J 5 bases; bases outside gene matches: 10. CDR1 is MGHRA and CDR2 is YSYEKL in the germline V gene. The CDR3 contains 16 residues. DNA for the CDR3: TGCGCCAGCAGCCAGCCGGGACAGGGCCGTCGGGAGACCCAGTACTTC. This translates into CASSQPGQGRRETQYF.

The chain combines TRBV21-1 with TRBJ2-7; the D call in the table, TRBD2, was not verified against the DNA. TRBV21-1 is shown as a pseudogene. The CDR3 totals 18 residues. The CDR3 region is CASSRGGSGKVGPYEQYV. DNA of the CDR3: TGTGCCAGCAGCCGGGGAGGATCAGGGAAGGTTGGGCCCTACGAGCAGTACGTC.

This clonotype was detected ten times or more. This chain uses TRBV12-3 or TRBV12-4 with TRBJ2-1, with D unresolved. Trimming shortened V by 5 bases and J by 4 bases, and 15 bases separated the two germline ends. The CDR3 covers 15 residues. The CDR3 here is CASSVGQPPYNEQFF. Here the CDR3 DNA reads TGTGCCAGCAGTGTTGGCCAGCCCCCATACAATGAGCAGTTCTTC.

This clonotype was counted ten times or more. J is TRBJ1-1 and V is TRBV4-2; D not certain. The CDR3 length is 15 residues. Trimming cost V 3 bases and J 0 bases, with 11 bases left between them. In germline, CDR1 is LGHNA, CDR2 YNFKEQ. The chain's CDR3 is CASSHVSLMNTEAFF. For the CDR3, the DNA is TGTGCCAGCAGCCACGTGTCCCTGATGAACACTGAAGCTTTCTTT.

The gene calls are TRBV20-1 and TRBJ1-1; D unclear. This CDR3 comprises 12 residues. The germline gives CDR1 DFQATT, CDR2 SNEGSKA (reference sequence). V lost 6 bases and J lost 8, with 16 bases in between. CDR3 amino acids: CSAQWTQVEAFF. CDR3 sequence (DNA): TGCAGTGCCCAGTGGACCCAGGTGGAAGCTTTCTTT.

The table lists this clonotype with a few counts. This chain links TRBV7-2 with TRBJ1-1; no clear D gene. The CDR3 totals 13 residues. The V end lost 1 base, the J end lost 7 bases, and 10 bases lay between the germline ends. Germline V gene sequence: CDR1 SGHTA, CDR2 FQGNSA. In DNA, the CDR3 is TGTGCCAGCAGCTTAGTGGTTGGCGGTGAAGCTTTCTTT. Amino acids: CASSLVVGGEAFF. Drawing the rest from reference TRBV7-2 and TRBJ1-1, the complete variable domain is GAGVSQSPSNKVTEKGKDVELRCDPISGHTALYWYRQSLGQGLEFLIYFQGNSAPDKSGLPSDRFSAERTGGSVSTLTIQRTQQEDSAVYLCASSLVVGGEAFFGQGTRLTVV.

This clonotype has a count of ten or more. The chain couples TRBV20-1 to TRBJ1-2; 8 nucleotides line up with TRBD1. CDR1 is DFQATT and CDR2 is SNEGSKA in the germline V gene (reference sequence). This CDR3 has 13 amino acids. Trimming removed 4 bases from V and 6 bases from J; junction bases left unmatched: 7. The CDR3 region is CSATLETGDGYTF. The CDR3 DNA sequence: TGCAGTGCTACGTTAGAGACAGGGGATGGCTACACCTTC.

This clonotype occurred a few times. The chain uses TRBV7-8 and TRBJ2-7; 7 bases map to TRBD2. The CDR3 spans 17 residues. Germline CDR1 SGHVS, CDR2 FQNEAQ. The trim removed 5 bases at V and 4 bases at J, leaving 17 bases unmatched. CDR3 DNA sequence: TGTGCCAGCAGCCCGCCACCTCTCGGGCGGGGGTCTTACGAGCAGTACTTC. It specifies CASSPPPLGRGSYEQYF.

This clonotype has at least ten counts. The chain employs TRBV14 and TRBJ2-2; TRBD2 matches 8 bases. V lost 4 bases to trimming and J lost 5 bases; unmatched junction nucleotides: 9. The germline V gene has CDR1 SGHDN and CDR2 FVKESK. The CDR3 contains 16 residues. DNA for the CDR3: TGTGCCAGCAGCCCGAGACACCGGGGGGGGACCGGGGAGCTGTTTTTT. Its translation is CASSPRHRGGTGELFF.

This chain joins TRBV7-2 and TRBJ2-5; D uncertain. Germline V gene sequence: CDR1 SGHTA, CDR2 FQGNSA. V lost 1 base and J lost 3, with 6 bases in between. The CDR3 sequence is 13 residues long. The CDR3 DNA reads as TGTGCCAGCAGCTTAGGGTTGAAAGAGACCCAGTACTTC. Residues: CASSLGLKETQYF.

This clonotype was counted a few times. The gene calls are TRBV27 and TRBJ2-3; 11 positions agree with TRBD2. The trim removed 8 bases at V and 3 bases at J, leaving 16 bases unmatched. Per germline, CDR1 MNHEY and CDR2 SMNVEV (reference sequence). The CDR3 extends over 18 amino acids. The DNA for the CDR3 is TGTGCCAGCCACGTGTTAGCGGGGGGGCCCGCGCGGACAGATACGCAGTATTTT. It is translated as CASHVLAGGPARTDTQYF.

Turning to this clonotype: Because the CDR3's place on the DNA is in doubt, the DNA is left out and the CDR3 is given as listed by TCRdb. The gene calls are TRBV12-3 or TRBV12-4 and TRBJ1-1; the D call in the table, TRBD1, was not verified against the DNA. 13 amino acids form the CDR3, both terminal residues included. CDR3 region: CASSTSGATEAFF.

This clonotype has a handful of counts. The V call is TRBV5-5, the J call TRBJ2-5, with 8 positions matching TRBD2. Unmatched junction bases numbered 21, after V lost 4 bases and J lost 10 bases. Germline V gives CDR1 SGHKS, CDR2 YYEKEE (reference sequence). The CDR3 covers 17 residues. CDR3 DNA sequence: TGTGCCAGCAGCGCTCGGGTGGTGCGGGGGGCAAGAGAGGGCCAGTACTTC. Its translation is CASSARVVRGAREGQYF.

Many counts were recorded for this clonotype. V usage is TRBV7-2 and J usage is TRBJ2-7; D remains ambiguous. The germline CDR1 and CDR2 sequences are SGHTA and FQGNSA. Trimming removed 1 base at V and 0 bases at J, with 7 bases between. The CDR3 sequence is 14 residues long. The CDR3 DNA follows: TGTGCCAGCAGCTTAGGAGTAGGCTCCTACGAGCAGTACTTC. Protein product: CASSLGVGSYEQYF.

The V call is TRBV9, the J call TRBJ2-5; a weak D match, TRBD1 (6 bases). The CDR3 covers 15 residues. V was cut by 0 bases and J by 2 bases, with 11 bases left in between. CDR1 and CDR2 from the germline V gene are SGDLS and YYNGEE. The CDR3 DNA follows: TGTGCCAGCAGCGTAGCTGGGACAAAACAAGAGACCCAGTACTTC. Translation: CASSVAGTKQETQYF.

This clonotype appeared many times. This chain connects TRBV6-4 to TRBJ1-5, with D unresolved. The germline V and J ends were trimmed by 4 bases and 1 base, with 5 bases remaining between them. The CDR3 has 13 residues. CDR1 and CDR2 from the germline V gene are MRHNA and SNTAGT. CDR3 residues: CASSAGSNQPQHF. The CDR3 DNA sequence: TGTGCCAGCAGTGCCGGGAGCAATCAGCCCCAGCATTTT.

This clonotype was counted between two and nine times. This chain joins TRBV7-9 and TRBJ2-5, with unresolved D. The length of the CDR3 is 12 residues. Deletions cut 3 bases from V and 5 bases from J, with 7 bases between. Germline CDR1 is SEHNR and CDR2 is FQNEAQ (reference sequence). The DNA for the CDR3 is TGTGCCAGCAGCTTCTTAACGGAGACCCAGTACTTC. Protein product: CASSFLTETQYF. Together with reference TRBV7-9 and TRBJ2-5, the CDR3 gives the full variable domain: DTGVSQNPRHKITKRGQNVTFRCDPISEHNRLYWYRQTLGQGPEFLTYFQNEAQLEKSRLLSDRFSAERPKGSFSTLEIQRTEQGDSAMYLCASSFLTETQYFGPGTRLLVL.

This clonotype appeared a few times. The V gene is TRBV4-1, the J gene TRBJ1-1, with TRBD1 as a possible D gene (5 bases). CDR1 is MGHRA and CDR2 is YSYEKL in the germline V gene. The ends were cut back, 4 bases at V and 0 bases at J, with 15 bases in the middle. The CDR3 is 16 residues long. CDR3: CASSPTRGSMNTEAFF. CDR3 coding DNA: TGCGCCAGCAGCCCAACCCGGGGGTCTATGAACACTGAAGCTTTCTTT.

This chain connects TRBV3-1 to TRBJ1-2; D remains ambiguous. V lost 7 bases, J lost 8 bases, and 17 bases lay in between. Germline CDR1 LGHDT, CDR2 YNNKEL (reference sequence). This CDR3 contains 13 residues. The CDR3 nucleotides are TGTGCCAGCACTCTGCTAGGCACCGAGGGCTACACCTTC. Protein sequence: CASTLLGTEGYTF.

This clonotype occurred a few times. V usage is TRBV9 and J usage is TRBJ1-5, with unresolved D. V was cut by 3 bases and J by 3 bases, with 13 bases left in between. In germline, CDR1 is SGDLS, CDR2 YYNGEE. The CDR3 extends over 15 amino acids. CDR3 nucleotide sequence: TGTGCCAGCAGCGCTAATTTCCTCCCCAATCAGCCCCAGCATTTT. It codes for CASSANFLPNQPQHF.

The chain recombines TRBV6-5 with TRBJ2-1, with 13 bases aligning to TRBD2. Trimming removed 2 bases from V and 6 bases from J; junction bases left unmatched: 4. The CDR3 contains 16 residues. Per the germline V gene, CDR1 is MNHEY and CDR2 is SVGAGI. The CDR3 region has the DNA TGTGCCAGCAGTTACCGTACTAGCGGGGGGGGCAATGAGCAGTTCTTC. It specifies CASSYRTSGGGNEQFF.

This clonotype was detected only a few times. The CDR3 sequence is CASSQDPGLSYEQYF. The CDR3 nucleotides are TGCGCCAGCAGCCAAGACCCGGGACTCTCCTACGAGCAGTACTTC. The chain carries TRBV4-3 and TRBJ2-7; the D gene is possibly TRBD2 (6 bases). CDR1 LGHNA and CDR2 YSLEER come from the germline V gene. Trimming pared 0 bases from V and 0 bases from J, leaving 9 bases between. The CDR3 is 15 residues long.

A few counts support this clonotype. The chain is built from TRBV7-8 and TRBJ2-4, with D maybe TRBD2 (6 bases). Germline V gene data show CDR1 as SGHVS and CDR2 as FQNEAQ. The CDR3 length is 13 residues. With 5 bases removed from V and 8 bases from J, the gap between germline ends came to 13 bases. CDR3 protein: CASSGRTGDIQYF. The CDR3 region has the DNA TGTGCCAGCAGCGGACGGACGGGAGACATTCAGTACTTC.

This clonotype was counted many times. The V and J genes are TRBV18 and TRBJ2-1; weak D call: TRBD1 (5 bases). From germline, CDR1 is KGHSH and CDR2 LQKENI. Deletions cut 2 bases from V and 1 base from J, with 9 bases between. The CDR3 sequence is 15 residues long. The CDR3 sequence is CASSPNQGSYNEQFF. The CDR3 region has the DNA TGTGCCAGCTCACCAAATCAGGGTTCCTACAATGAGCAGTTCTTC.

The rearrangement joins TRBV12-3 or TRBV12-4 to TRBJ2-7; maybe TRBD2 (5 bases). V was pared by 5 bases and J by 7 bases, with 24 bases between. The CDR3 has 16 amino acids. In nucleotides, the CDR3 is TGTGCCAGCAGTCCCCCGGCCCAGAGAGGGCTGGAAGAGCAGTACTTC. Translation gives CASSPPAQRGLEEQYF.

The chain employs TRBV5-1 and TRBJ1-1; 7 bases align to TRBD1. This CDR3 region has 15 residues. The trim removed 4 bases at V and 4 bases at J, leaving 10 bases unmatched. Germline CDR1 reads SGHRS; CDR2 reads YFSETQ. CDR3 DNA: TGCGCCAGCAGCCAAGGGGGCGGTGGTAGCACTGAAGCTTTCTTT. This encodes CASSQGGGGSTEAFF.

This clonotype came up many times. The chain carries TRBV27 and TRBJ2-7; TRBD2 agrees at 9 bases. Losses at the gene ends were 2 bases for V and 4 bases for J; bases not matched to a gene: 3. The length of the CDR3 is 14 residues. CDR1 and CDR2 from the germline V gene are MNHEY and SMNVEV (reference sequence). In DNA form, the CDR3 reads TGTGCCAGCAGTTTAAAGCGGGGGGCGTACGAGCAGTACTTC. Protein product: CASSLKRGAYEQYF.